Below are 31 T cell receptor beta chains sequenced from a single sample in a study of CD8 T cells in ankylosing spondylitis. From the 5' RACE reads, TCRdb called clonotypes with MiXCR, one entry per CDR3 protein. The sample carries tens of thousands of distinct CDR3 sequences, approximately 7.9% recorded once. The source material was blood. These receptor sequences come from a male donor with ankylosing spondylitis or in good health (not recorded which).

This clonotype came up many times. The chain combines TRBV6-6 with TRBJ1-1, with TRBD1 matching 10 bases. In germline, CDR1 is MNHNY, CDR2 SVGAGI (reference sequence). Germline trimming cut 2 bases from V and 4 bases from J; bases unmatched to any gene: 4. The CDR3 spans 15 residues. CDR3 amino acids: CASSYPGQGFTEAFF. The CDR3 DNA is TGTGCCAGCAGTTACCCGGGACAGGGGTTCACTGAAGCTTTCTTT.

This clonotype has a handful of counts. V gene TRBV5-5 combines with J gene TRBJ2-3; no clear D. Germline V CDR1 and CDR2: SGHKS, YYEKEE (reference sequence). The CDR3 loop spans 15 amino acids. Trimming cost V 3 bases and J 0 bases, with 11 bases left between them. The CDR3 DNA follows: TGTGCCAGCAGCTGGGCACGCTCTAGCACAGATACGCAGTATTTT. It translates to CASSWARSSTDTQYF.

This clonotype turned up a few times. This chain links TRBV5-1 with TRBJ2-1; perhaps TRBD2 as D (5 bases). The CDR3 sequence is 11 residues long. Trimming removed 1 base at V and 9 bases at J, with 5 bases between. CDR1 is SGHRS and CDR2 is YFSETQ in the germline V gene. In nucleotides, the CDR3 is TGCGCCAGCAGCTTGAGCGGTGAGCAGTTCTTC. It is translated as CASSLSGEQFF.

This clonotype was counted ten times or more. The V and J genes are TRBV12-3 or TRBV12-4 and TRBJ2-2; D is unresolved. Trimming removed 5 bases from V and 8 bases from J, with 9 bases in between. This CDR3 region has 12 residues. The CDR3 loop is CASSHSRGELFF. The CDR3 DNA reads as TGTGCCAGCAGTCACTCGAGGGGGGAGCTGTTTTTT.

This clonotype showed up just a few times. The chain joins TRBV28 to TRBJ2-4; D uncertain. The CDR3 has 16 residues. The germline V gene has CDR1 MDHEN and CDR2 SYDVKM. The ends were cut back, 8 bases at V and 0 bases at J, with 17 bases in the middle. The CDR3 nucleotides read TGTGCCAGCGGACCGACCGAGCCCTTAGCCAAAAACATTCAGTACTTC. Translating gives CASGPTEPLAKNIQYF. Looking up the rest from reference TRBV28 and TRBJ2-4 gives the full variable domain: DVKVTQSSRYLVKRTGEKVFLECVQDMDHENMFWYRQDPGLGLRLIYFSYDVKMKEKGDIPEGYSVSREKKERFSLILESASTNQTSMYLCASGPTEPLAKNIQYFGAGTRLSVL.

This clonotype ranks as medium-sized (0.01 to 0.1%). J is TRBJ2-3 and V is TRBV12-3 or TRBV12-4; a possible D gene is TRBD2 (5 bases). The CDR3 length is 14 residues. Trimming removed 4 bases at V and 0 bases at J, with 8 bases between. The CDR3 loop reads CASSSPSSTDTQYF. The CDR3 DNA reads as TGTGCCAGCAGTTCCCCTAGCAGCACAGATACGCAGTATTTT.

Ten or more counts support this clonotype. The J gene is TRBJ1-2, the V gene TRBV7-9; no definite D call. Trimming left V 5 bases short and J 4 bases short, with 14 bases between. CDR1 is SEHNR and CDR2 is FQNEAQ in the germline V gene (reference sequence). The CDR3 totals 14 residues. The DNA of the CDR3 is TGTGCCAGCAGCGGAACAATTGTGGCCTATGGCTACACCTTC. The encoded protein is CASSGTIVAYGYTF.

There are a few counts of this clonotype. The V and J genes are TRBV28 and TRBJ1-5; D is unclear. V gave up 2 bases and J gave up 4 bases, with 9 bases separating them. The CDR3 consists of 14 residues. Germline CDR1 is MDHEN and CDR2 is SYDVKM. This chain's CDR3 is CASSLPGPNQPQHF. DNA for the CDR3: TGTGCCAGCAGTTTACCCGGGCCTAATCAGCCCCAGCATTTT.

This clonotype was counted between two and nine times. The J gene is TRBJ2-3, the V gene TRBV19, with a possible D match to TRBD1 (6 bases). The CDR3 loop spans 13 amino acids. Germline V gene sequence: CDR1 LNHDA, CDR2 SQIVND (reference sequence). Trimming cost V 10 bases and J 2 bases, with 13 bases left between them. The CDR3 DNA follows: TGTGCCACCACAGGGTTGGCCACAGATACGCAGTATTTT. Translated, it gives CATTGLATDTQYF. Together with reference TRBV19 and TRBJ2-3, the CDR3 gives the full variable domain: DGGITQSPKYLFRKEGQNVTLSCEQNLNHDAMYWYRQDPGQGLRLIYYSQIVNDFQKGDIAEGYSVSREKKESFPLTVTSAQKNPTAFYLCATTGLATDTQYFGPGTRLTVL.

Only a few counts were recorded for this clonotype. The chain joins TRBV25-1 to TRBJ2-3; unclear D gene. Trimming left V 1 base short and J 2 bases short, with 7 bases between. The CDR3 is made up of 14 amino acids. Germline V gives CDR1 MGHDK, CDR2 SYGVNS. CDR3 coding DNA: TGTGCCAGCAGTGAATTTGGAGTCACAGATACGCAGTATTTT. As protein: CASSEFGVTDTQYF. Complete variable domain (other parts from reference TRBV25-1 and TRBJ2-3): EADIYQTPRYLVIGTGKKITLECSQTMGHDKMYWYQQDPGMELHLIHYSYGVNSTEKGDLSSESTVSRIRTEHFPLTLESARPSHTSQYLCASSEFGVTDTQYFGPGTRLTVL.

The table lists this clonotype with a few counts. The gene calls are TRBV6-5 and TRBJ2-1; D unresolved. The germline V gene has CDR1 MNHEY and CDR2 SVGAGI. The CDR3 is 15 amino acids. Trimming removed 5 bases from V and 0 bases from J, with 11 bases in between. The CDR3 DNA follows: TGTGCCAGCAGTCCTTCAATGAGCTCCTACAATGAGCAGTTCTTC. This codes for CASSPSMSSYNEQFF.

This clonotype was recorded many times. CDR3 DNA sequence: TGTGCCAGCAGCTTAGTTCTAGGGGGGCAAGAGACCCAGTACTTC. This codes for CASSLVLGGQETQYF. The rearrangement uses TRBV11-2 and TRBJ2-5; TRBD1 or TRBD2 may be the D gene (6 bases each). V lost 1 base, J lost 2 bases, and 11 bases lay in between. The germline gives CDR1 SGHAT, CDR2 FQNNGV. This CDR3 has 15 amino acids.

This clonotype has just a few counts. The chain couples TRBV12-3 or TRBV12-4 to TRBJ1-1; possibly TRBD1 for D (6 bases). The V gene lost 6 bases and the J gene lost 5 bases, with 16 bases spanning the gap. The CDR3 contains 14 residues. The CDR3 sequence: CASRIGGASTEAFF. The CDR3 DNA sequence: TGTGCCAGCAGAATCGGGGGGGCGAGTACTGAAGCTTTCTTT.

For the CDR3, the DNA is TGCAGTGCGACCCGGGGTAGCGGGGAGCTGTTTTTT. This encodes CSATRGSGELFF. V is TRBV20-1 and J is TRBJ2-2, with D possibly being TRBD2 (5 bases). This CDR3 contains 12 residues. V was cut by 6 bases and J by 7 bases, with 12 bases left in between. The germline gives CDR1 DFQATT, CDR2 SNEGSKA (reference sequence).

The V gene is TRBV9, the J gene TRBJ2-2; a possible D gene is TRBD2 (5 bases). The germline V gene has CDR1 SGDLS and CDR2 YYNGEE. The ends were cut back, 6 bases at V and 1 base at J, with 10 bases in the middle. This CDR3 comprises 14 residues. CDR3 bases: TGTGCCAGCACTGGGAGAGGGAACACCGGGGAGCTGTTTTTT. It specifies CASTGRGNTGELFF.

This chain connects TRBV12-3 or TRBV12-4 to TRBJ1-5; maybe TRBD1 (5 bases). Trimming shortened V by 0 bases and J by 3 bases, and 9 bases separated the two germline ends. The CDR3 contains 15 residues. CDR3 coding DNA: TGTGCCAGCAGTTTAGCGGGAGGGGTCAATCAGCCCCAGCATTTT. The encoded protein is CASSLAGGVNQPQHF.

The rearrangement uses TRBV7-2 and TRBJ2-1, with TRBD2 identical over 8 bases. The V segment lost 5 bases and the J segment 6 bases; nucleotides outside the gene matches: 6. This CDR3 spans 14 amino acids. CDR1 is SGHTA, CDR2 FQGNSA, per germline. The CDR3 sequence is CASSPISGANEQFF. DNA of the CDR3: TGTGCCAGCAGCCCCATTAGCGGGGCCAATGAGCAGTTCTTC.

The sample holds a few counts of this clonotype. This chain uses TRBV2 with TRBJ2-4, with D possibly being TRBD2 (5 bases). The CDR3 covers 15 residues. Trimming took 3 bases from V and 2 from J, leaving 11 bases between them. The germline CDR1 and CDR2 sequences are SNHLY and FYNNEI. The CDR3 region has the DNA TGTGCCAGCAGTGACGCTCGGGAATCCAAAAACATTCAGTACTTC. It codes for CASSDARESKNIQYF.

V usage is TRBV29-1 and J usage is TRBJ2-3, with D unclear. The CDR3 spans 12 residues. V was cut by 1 base and J by 3 bases, with 5 bases left in between. The V gene's germline CDR1 is SQVTM and CDR2 ANQGSEA. CDR3 region: CSVEVLTDTQYF. The CDR3, as DNA: TGCAGCGTTGAAGTTTTAACAGATACGCAGTATTTT.

This clonotype was detected ten times or more. This rearrangement joins TRBV24-1 to TRBJ2-2; D may be TRBD1 (6 bases). V lost 3 bases, J lost 5 bases, and 18 bases lay in between. The CDR3 contains 17 residues. Germline values: CDR1 KGHDR, CDR2 SFDVKD. For the CDR3, the DNA is TGTGCCACCAGTGATCCCGCAGGGGACAAAGTTACCGGGGAGCTGTTTTTT. Its translation: CATSDPAGDKVTGELFF.

This clonotype was seen at least ten times. The chain employs TRBV7-2 and TRBJ2-7; 12 nucleotides align to TRBD2. The CDR3 is 13 amino acids. Germline V gives CDR1 SGHTA, CDR2 FQGNSA. V was pared by 2 bases and J by 12 bases, with 5 bases of the junction left unmatched. The CDR3 DNA reads TGTGCCAGCAGCTTAAGACTAGCGGGAGAACCGTACTTC. Translated, it gives CASSLRLAGEPYF.

The V call is TRBV27, the J call TRBJ2-3, with TRBD1 as a possible D gene (6 bases). V lost 5 bases to trimming and J lost 5 bases, with 20 bases between them. The CDR3 totals 16 residues. CDR1 is MNHEY and CDR2 is SMNVEV in the germline V gene (reference sequence). The CDR3 loop is CASSGDTYPGRDTQYF. The CDR3 DNA reads TGTGCCAGCAGTGGGGACACATATCCCGGCAGAGATACGCAGTATTTT.

The chain employs TRBV27 and TRBJ2-7; 10 bases fit TRBD1. CDR3 size: 13 residues. With V trimmed by 6 bases and J by 3 bases, 2 bases remained unmatched. CDR1 MNHEY and CDR2 SMNVEV come from the germline V gene (reference sequence). The CDR3 bases are TGTGCCAGCAGGCGGACAGGGGGCTACGAGCAGTACTTC. This sequence encodes CASRRTGGYEQYF.

This clonotype occurred a few times. The chain joins TRBV7-3 to TRBJ2-1; no definite D call. The germline V gene has CDR1 SGHTA and CDR2 FQGTGA. This CDR3 is built from 14 residues. Trimming stripped 2 bases from V and 5 bases from J, with 10 bases between. This CDR3 is CASSLGRSNNEQFF. DNA for the CDR3: TGTGCCAGCAGCTTAGGCCGGTCAAACAATGAGCAGTTCTTC.

This clonotype was counted between two and nine times. The CDR3 sequence: CAIRRGQGGEQYV. The CDR3 nucleotides read TGTGCCATCAGGCGAGGACAGGGTGGCGAGCAGTACGTC. The chain recombines TRBV10-3 with TRBJ2-7; the match to TRBD1 covers 8 bases. The germline V gene encodes CDR1 ENHRY and CDR2 SYGVKD. With 6 bases clipped from V and 6 bases from J, the junction kept 7 bases outside the gene matches. The CDR3 has 13 residues.

Only a few counts were recorded for this clonotype. J is TRBJ2-1 and V is TRBV4-3; D perhaps matches TRBD1 (5 bases). The germline gives CDR1 LGHNA, CDR2 YSLEER. Trimming stripped 5 bases from V and 9 bases from J, with 11 bases between. This CDR3 spans 12 amino acids. For the CDR3, the DNA is TGCGCCAGCAGCAGGCAGGGTGGTGAGCAGTTCTTC. Translating gives CASSRQGGEQFF.

This clonotype appeared a few times. This rearrangement joins TRBV7-2 to TRBJ2-5, with 11 bases aligning to TRBD2. The CDR3 is 16 amino acids. CDR1 is SGHTA, CDR2 FQGNSA, per germline. Germline trimming cut 2 bases from V and 5 bases from J; bases unmatched to any gene: 7. For the CDR3, the DNA is TGTGCCAGCAGCTTACCTGGGACTAGCGGCTTGGAGACCCAGTACTTC. Protein product: CASSLPGTSGLETQYF.

This clonotype has a handful of counts. The rearrangement joins TRBV27 to TRBJ2-2; 11 bases agree with TRBD2. Germline loops: CDR1 MNHEY, CDR2 SMNVEV (reference sequence). The ends lost 6 bases at V and 1 base at J; junction bases unmatched: 4. The CDR3 is 16 residues long. As DNA, the CDR3 is TGTGCCAGCAGGCCGCTAGCGGGAGGGAACACCGGGGAGCTGTTTTTT. It translates to CASRPLAGGNTGELFF.

This clonotype was seen a handful of times. This chain connects TRBV20-1 to TRBJ2-1; the D is unclear. The V gene lost 1 base and the J gene lost 2 bases, with 6 bases spanning the gap. CDR1 is DFQATT and CDR2 is SNEGSKA in the germline V gene (reference sequence). This CDR3 is 13 amino acids long. CDR3 in amino acids: CSARVPAYNEQFF. The CDR3 DNA is TGCAGTGCTAGAGTCCCGGCCTACAATGAGCAGTTCTTC.

This clonotype was recorded a few times. The V and J genes are TRBV28 and TRBJ2-5; D is perhaps TRBD1 (6 bases). Germline V gene lookup returns CDR1 MDHEN and CDR2 SYDVKM. The CDR3 contains 16 residues. Between the trimmed V and J ends, which lost 8 bases and 0 bases, there was a span of 19 bases. The CDR3 nucleotides read TGTGCCAGCCAATGGCACAGGGCTTATCACCAAGAGACCCAGTACTTC. This gives the protein CASQWHRAYHQETQYF. The complete variable domain, with remaining parts taken from reference TRBV28 and TRBJ2-5, reads DVKVTQSSRYLVKRTGEKVFLECVQDMDHENMFWYRQDPGLGLRLIYFSYDVKMKEKGDIPEGYSVSREKKERFSLILESASTNQTSMYLCASQWHRAYHQETQYFGPGTRLLVL.

This clonotype showed up many times. The genes are TRBV5-5 and TRBJ2-5, with D perhaps matching TRBD2 (7 bases). The V end lost 0 bases, the J end lost 5 bases, and 14 bases lay between the germline ends. This CDR3 comprises 15 residues. Germline CDR1 and CDR2: SGHKS and YYEKEE (reference sequence). CDR3 DNA sequence: TGTGCCAGCAGCTTGGGTGTCGGGGGGCTGGAGACCCAGTACTTC. It yields the protein CASSLGVGGLETQYF.